This T cell receptor beta chain was identified in a study of beta chain features in type 1 diabetes. Regarding the study as a whole: In every one of the four CD4+ subsets, TCRB CDR3s were moderately but significantly shorter in Type 1 diabetes patients.

Expressed TCRB transcripts were sequenced because the isolated RNA had all been reverse transcribed beforehand. It was found that naive, central memory and regulatory T cell samples averaged around 3.6 million reads. The repertoire was sequenced with immunoSEQ multiplex PCR; TCRdb's copy has only in-frame clones and lacks some. The table has 200,000 to 250,000 clones, approximately 15% seen once; the top ten hold about 0.02%. About this clone: Its antigen remains unknown.

Germline V gene lookup returns CDR1 MGHDK and CDR2 SYGVNS. The CDR3 has 14 amino acids. V was clipped by 5 bases and J by 8 bases; unmatched bases: 7. The clonotype was recovered from a man aged 30 to 39 with type 1 diabetes. The chain employs TRBV25-1 and TRBJ1-4; TRBD1 aligns across 8 bases. Sequenced input: naive CD4+ T cells from blood. CDR3 sequence reads: CASSMGGQGEKLFF. In DNA, the CDR3 is TGTGCCAGCAGTATGGGAGGACAGGGAGAAAAACTGTTTTTT.